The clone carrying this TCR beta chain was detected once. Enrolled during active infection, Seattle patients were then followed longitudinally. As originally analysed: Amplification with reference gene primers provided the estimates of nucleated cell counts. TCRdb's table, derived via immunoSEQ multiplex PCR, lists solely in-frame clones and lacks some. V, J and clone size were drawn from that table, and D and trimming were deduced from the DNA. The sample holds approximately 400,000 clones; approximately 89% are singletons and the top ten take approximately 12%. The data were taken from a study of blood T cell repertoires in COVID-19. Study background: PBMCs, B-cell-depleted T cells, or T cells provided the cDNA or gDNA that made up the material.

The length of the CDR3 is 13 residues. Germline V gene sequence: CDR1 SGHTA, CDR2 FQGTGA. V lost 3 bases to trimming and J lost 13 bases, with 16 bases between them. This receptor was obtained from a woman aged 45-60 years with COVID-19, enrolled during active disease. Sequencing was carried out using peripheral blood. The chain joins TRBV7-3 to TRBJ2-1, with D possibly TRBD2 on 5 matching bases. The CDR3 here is CASSLSPGIGQFF. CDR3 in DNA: TGTGCCAGCAGCTTGTCCCCGGGGATCGGCCAGTTCTTC.